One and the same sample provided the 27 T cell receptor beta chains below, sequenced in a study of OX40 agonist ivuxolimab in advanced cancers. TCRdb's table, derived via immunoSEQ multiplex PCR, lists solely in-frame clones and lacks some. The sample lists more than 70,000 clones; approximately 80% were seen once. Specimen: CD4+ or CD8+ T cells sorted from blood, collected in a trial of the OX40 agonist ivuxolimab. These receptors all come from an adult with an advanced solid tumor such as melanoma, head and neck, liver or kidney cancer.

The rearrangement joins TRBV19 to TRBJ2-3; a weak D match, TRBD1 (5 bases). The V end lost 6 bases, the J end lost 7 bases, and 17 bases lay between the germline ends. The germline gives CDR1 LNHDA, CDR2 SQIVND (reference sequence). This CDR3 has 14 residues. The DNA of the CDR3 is TGTGCCAGTAGAACGAGCTTCAGGGAATATACGCAGTATTTT. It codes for CASRTSFREYTQYF.

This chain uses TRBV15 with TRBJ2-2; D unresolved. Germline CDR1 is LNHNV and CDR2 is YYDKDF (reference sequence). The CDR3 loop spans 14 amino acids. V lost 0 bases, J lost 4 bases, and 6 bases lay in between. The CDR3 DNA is TGTGCCACCAGCAGAGATGTAGGCACCGGGGAGCTGTTTTTT. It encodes CATSRDVGTGELFF.

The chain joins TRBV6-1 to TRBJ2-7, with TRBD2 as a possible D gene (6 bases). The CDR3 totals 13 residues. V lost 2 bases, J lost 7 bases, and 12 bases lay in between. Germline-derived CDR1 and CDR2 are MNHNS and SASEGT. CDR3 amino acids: CASSERSRGEQYF. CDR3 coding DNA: TGTGCCAGCAGTGAACGTAGTCGGGGGGAGCAGTACTTC.

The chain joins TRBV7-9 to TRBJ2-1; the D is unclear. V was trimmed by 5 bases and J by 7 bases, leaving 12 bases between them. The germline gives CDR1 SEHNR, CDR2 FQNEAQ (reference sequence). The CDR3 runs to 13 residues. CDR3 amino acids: CASSPRVKNEQFF. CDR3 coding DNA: TGTGCCAGCAGCCCCCGGGTTAAGAATGAGCAGTTCTTC.

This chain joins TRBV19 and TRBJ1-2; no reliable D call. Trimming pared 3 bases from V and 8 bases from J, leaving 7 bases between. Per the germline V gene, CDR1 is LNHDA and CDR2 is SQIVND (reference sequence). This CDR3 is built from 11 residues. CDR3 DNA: TGTGCCAGTAGTATGCGAGCCGGCTACACCTTC. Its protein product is CASSMRAGYTF.

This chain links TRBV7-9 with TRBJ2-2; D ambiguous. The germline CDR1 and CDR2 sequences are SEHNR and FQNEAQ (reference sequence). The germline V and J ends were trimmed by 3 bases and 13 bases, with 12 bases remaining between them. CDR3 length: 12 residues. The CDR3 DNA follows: TGTGCCAGCAGCTTCGCTACCGGTGGGCTGTTTTTT. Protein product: CASSFATGGLFF.

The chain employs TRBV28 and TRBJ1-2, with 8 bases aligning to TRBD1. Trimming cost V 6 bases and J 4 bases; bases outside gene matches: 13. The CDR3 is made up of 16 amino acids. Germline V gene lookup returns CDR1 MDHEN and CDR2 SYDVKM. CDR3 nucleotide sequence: TGTGCCAGCAGCCGCCTTGGACAGGGCCAGATCTATGGCTACACCTTC. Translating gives CASSRLGQGQIYGYTF.

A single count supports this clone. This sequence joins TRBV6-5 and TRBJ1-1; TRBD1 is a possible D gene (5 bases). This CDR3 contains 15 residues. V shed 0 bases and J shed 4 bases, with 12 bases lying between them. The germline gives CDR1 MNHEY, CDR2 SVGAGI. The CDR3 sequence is CASSYSSRRVTEAFF. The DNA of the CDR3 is TGTGCCAGCAGTTACTCGAGTCGCAGGGTCACTGAAGCTTTCTTT.

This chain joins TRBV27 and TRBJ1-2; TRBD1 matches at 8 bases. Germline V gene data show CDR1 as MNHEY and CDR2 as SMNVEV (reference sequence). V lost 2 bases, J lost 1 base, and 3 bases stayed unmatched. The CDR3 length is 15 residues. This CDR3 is CASSLRTGNNYGYTF. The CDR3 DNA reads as TGTGCCAGCAGTTTACGGACAGGGAATAACTATGGCTACACCTTC.

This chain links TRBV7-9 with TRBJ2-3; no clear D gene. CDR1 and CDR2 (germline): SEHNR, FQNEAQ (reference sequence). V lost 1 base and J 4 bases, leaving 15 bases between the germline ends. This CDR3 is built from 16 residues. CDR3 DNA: TGTGCCAGCAGCTTAGTCGGAAAACTCTCGGCAGATACGCAGTATTTT. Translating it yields CASSLVGKLSADTQYF.

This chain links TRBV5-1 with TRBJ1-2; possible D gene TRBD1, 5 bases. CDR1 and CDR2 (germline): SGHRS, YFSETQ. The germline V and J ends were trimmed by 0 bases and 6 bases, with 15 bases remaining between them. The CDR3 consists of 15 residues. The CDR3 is CASSLDLRDIHGYTF. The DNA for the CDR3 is TGCGCCAGCAGCTTGGACCTCAGGGATATCCATGGCTACACCTTC.

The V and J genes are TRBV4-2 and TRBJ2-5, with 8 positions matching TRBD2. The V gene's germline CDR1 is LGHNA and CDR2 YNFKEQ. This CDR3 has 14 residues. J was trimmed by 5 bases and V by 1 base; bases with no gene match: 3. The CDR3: CASSQGLAGETQYF. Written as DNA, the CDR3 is TGTGCCAGCAGCCAAGGGCTAGCGGGTGAGACCCAGTACTTC.

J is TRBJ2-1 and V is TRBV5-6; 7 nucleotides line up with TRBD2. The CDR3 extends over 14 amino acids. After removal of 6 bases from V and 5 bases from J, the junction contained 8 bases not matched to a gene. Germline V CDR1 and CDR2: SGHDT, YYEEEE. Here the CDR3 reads CASKWRETHNEQFF. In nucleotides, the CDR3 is TGTGCCAGCAAGTGGCGGGAGACCCACAATGAGCAGTTCTTC. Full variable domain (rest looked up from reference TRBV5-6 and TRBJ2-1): DAGVTQSPTHLIKTRGQQVTLRCSPKSGHDTVSWYQQALGQGPQFIFQYYEEEERQRGNFPDRFSGHQFPNYSSELNVNALLLGDSALYLCASKWRETHNEQFFGPGTRLTVL.

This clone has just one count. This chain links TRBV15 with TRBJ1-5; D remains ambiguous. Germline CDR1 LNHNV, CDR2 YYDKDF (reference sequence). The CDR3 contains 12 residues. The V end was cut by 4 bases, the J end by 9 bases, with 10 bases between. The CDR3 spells CATSTYLGPQHF. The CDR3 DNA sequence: TGTGCCACCAGCACCTATCTAGGGCCCCAGCATTTT.

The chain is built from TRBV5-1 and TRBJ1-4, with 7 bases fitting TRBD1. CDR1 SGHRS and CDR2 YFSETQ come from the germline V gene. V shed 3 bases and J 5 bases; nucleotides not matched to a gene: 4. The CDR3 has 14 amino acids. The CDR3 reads CASSSGGSNEKLFF. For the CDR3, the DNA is TGCGCCAGCAGCTCAGGGGGGTCAAATGAAAAACTGTTTTTT.

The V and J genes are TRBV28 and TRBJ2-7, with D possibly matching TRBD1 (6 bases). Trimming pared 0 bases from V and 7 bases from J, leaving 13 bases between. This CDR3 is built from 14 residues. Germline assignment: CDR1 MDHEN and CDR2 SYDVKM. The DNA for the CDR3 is TGTGCCAGCAGTTTATGGGACAGCCCTCGGGAGCAGTACTTC. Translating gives CASSLWDSPREQYF.

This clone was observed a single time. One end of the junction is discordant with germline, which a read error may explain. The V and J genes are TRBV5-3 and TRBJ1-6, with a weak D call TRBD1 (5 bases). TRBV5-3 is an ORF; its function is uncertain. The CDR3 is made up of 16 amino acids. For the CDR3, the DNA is TGTGCCAGACGCTTAGCCCTGACAGTTTGGGATTCACCCCTCCACTTT. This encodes CARRLALTVWDSPLHF.

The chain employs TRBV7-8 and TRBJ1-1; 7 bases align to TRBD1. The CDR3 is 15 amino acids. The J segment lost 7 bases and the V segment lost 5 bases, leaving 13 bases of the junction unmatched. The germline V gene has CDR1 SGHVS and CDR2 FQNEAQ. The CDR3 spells CASSPNRGFFDEAFF. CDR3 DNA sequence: TGTGCCAGCAGCCCGAACAGGGGATTCTTTGATGAAGCTTTCTTT.

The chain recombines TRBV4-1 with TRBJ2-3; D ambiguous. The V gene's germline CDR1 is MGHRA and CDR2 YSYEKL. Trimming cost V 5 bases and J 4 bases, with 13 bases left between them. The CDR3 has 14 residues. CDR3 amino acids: CASSFRTNSDTQYF. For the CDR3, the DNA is TGCGCCAGCAGCTTCCGGACGAACTCAGATACGCAGTATTTT.

CDR3 protein: CASSKAGERGNTIYF. CDR3 bases: TGTGCCAGTAGTAAGGCAGGGGAGCGAGGAAACACCATATATTTT. The rearrangement joins TRBV19 to TRBJ1-3; a possible D gene is TRBD1 (6 bases). Germline V CDR1 and CDR2: LNHDA, SQIVND (reference sequence). CDR3 length: 15 amino acids. V lost 4 bases and J lost 4, with 14 bases in between.

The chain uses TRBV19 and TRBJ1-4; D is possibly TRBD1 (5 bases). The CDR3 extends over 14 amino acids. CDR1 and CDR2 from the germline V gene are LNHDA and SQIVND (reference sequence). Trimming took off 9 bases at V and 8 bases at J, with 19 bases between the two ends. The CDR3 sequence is CASHPGGLWEKLFF. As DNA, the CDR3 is TGTGCCAGCCACCCGGGGGGTCTTTGGGAAAAACTGTTTTTT.

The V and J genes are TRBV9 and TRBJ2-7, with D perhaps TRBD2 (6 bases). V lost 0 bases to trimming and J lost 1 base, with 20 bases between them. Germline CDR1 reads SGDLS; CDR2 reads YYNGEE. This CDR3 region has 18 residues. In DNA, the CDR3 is TGTGCCAGCAGCGTAGATTCCAGGTCTGGCGGGACGTCCTACGAGCAGTACTTC. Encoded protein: CASSVDSRSGGTSYEQYF.

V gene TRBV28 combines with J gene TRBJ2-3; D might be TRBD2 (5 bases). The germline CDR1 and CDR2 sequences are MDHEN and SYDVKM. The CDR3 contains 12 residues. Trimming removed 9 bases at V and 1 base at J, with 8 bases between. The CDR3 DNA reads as TGTGCCAGTAAGAGGGGCACAGATACGCAGTATTTT. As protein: CASKRGTDTQYF. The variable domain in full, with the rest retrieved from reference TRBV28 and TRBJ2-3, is DVKVTQSSRYLVKRTGEKVFLECVQDMDHENMFWYRQDPGLGLRLIYFSYDVKMKEKGDIPEGYSVSREKKERFSLILESASTNQTSMYLCASKRGTDTQYFGPGTRLTVL.

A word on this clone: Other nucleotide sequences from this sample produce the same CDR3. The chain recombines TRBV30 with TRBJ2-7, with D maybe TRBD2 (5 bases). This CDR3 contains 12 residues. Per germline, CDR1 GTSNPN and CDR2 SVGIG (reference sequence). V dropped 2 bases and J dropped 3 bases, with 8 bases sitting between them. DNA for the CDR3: TGTGCCTGGAGTTCGGGGAACTACGAGCAGTACTTC. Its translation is CAWSSGNYEQYF.

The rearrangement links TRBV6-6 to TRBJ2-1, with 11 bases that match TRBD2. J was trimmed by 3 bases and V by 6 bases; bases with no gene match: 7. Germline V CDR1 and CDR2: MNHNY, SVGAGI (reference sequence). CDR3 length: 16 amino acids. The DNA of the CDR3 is TGTGCCAGCAGCTCATTAGCGGGAGGGCGCTACAATGAGCAGTTCTTC. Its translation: CASSSLAGGRYNEQFF.

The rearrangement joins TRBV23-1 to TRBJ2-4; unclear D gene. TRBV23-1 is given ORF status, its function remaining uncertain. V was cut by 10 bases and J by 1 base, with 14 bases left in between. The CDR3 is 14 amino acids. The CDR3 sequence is CATPRWVAKNIQYF. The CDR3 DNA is TGCGCCACCCCCAGGTGGGTTGCCAAAAACATTCAGTACTTC.

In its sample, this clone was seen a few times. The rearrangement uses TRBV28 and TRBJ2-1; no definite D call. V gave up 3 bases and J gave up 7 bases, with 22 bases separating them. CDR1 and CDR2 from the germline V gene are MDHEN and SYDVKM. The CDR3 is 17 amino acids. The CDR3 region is CASSLGFRAAYPNEQFF. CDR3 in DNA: TGTGCCAGCAGTTTGGGGTTTCGGGCGGCTTATCCTAATGAGCAGTTCTTC.